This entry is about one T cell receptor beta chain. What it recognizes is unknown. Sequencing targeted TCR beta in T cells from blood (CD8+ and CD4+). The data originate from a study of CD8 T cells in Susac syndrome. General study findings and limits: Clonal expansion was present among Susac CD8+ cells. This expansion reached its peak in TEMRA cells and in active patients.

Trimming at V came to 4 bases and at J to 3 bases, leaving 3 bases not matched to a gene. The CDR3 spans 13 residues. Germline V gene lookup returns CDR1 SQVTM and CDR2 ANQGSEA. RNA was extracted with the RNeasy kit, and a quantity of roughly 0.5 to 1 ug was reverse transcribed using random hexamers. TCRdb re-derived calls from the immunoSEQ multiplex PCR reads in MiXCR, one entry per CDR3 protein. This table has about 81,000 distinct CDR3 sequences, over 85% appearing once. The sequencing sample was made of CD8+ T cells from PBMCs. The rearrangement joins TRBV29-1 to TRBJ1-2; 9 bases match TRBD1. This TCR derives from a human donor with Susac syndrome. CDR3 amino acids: CSVGGDRDYGYTF. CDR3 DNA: TGCAGCGTTGGGGGGGACAGGGACTATGGCTACACCTTC.